This T cell receptor beta chain was sequenced for a study of blood T cell repertoires in COVID-19. Study-wide context: Italy, Spain and the United States were the sources of the convalescent and acute COVID-19 samples.

Assay: immunoSEQ multiplex PCR; the TCRdb copy retains only in-frame clones and omits some. This sample has around 260,000 clones, with roughly 90% found just once. Deletions cut 3 bases from V and 5 bases from J, with 14 bases between. The CDR3 is made up of 15 amino acids. CDR1 LNHDA and CDR2 SQIVND come from the germline V gene (reference sequence). The chain links TRBV19 to TRBJ2-1; D is unresolved. Sequencing input: peripheral blood. This receptor was obtained from a man aged 60-69 years who had recovered from COVID-19. The CDR3 sequence: CASSIYLDINNEQFF. CDR3 bases: TGTGCCAGTAGTATCTATCTCGACATAAACAATGAGCAGTTCTTC.